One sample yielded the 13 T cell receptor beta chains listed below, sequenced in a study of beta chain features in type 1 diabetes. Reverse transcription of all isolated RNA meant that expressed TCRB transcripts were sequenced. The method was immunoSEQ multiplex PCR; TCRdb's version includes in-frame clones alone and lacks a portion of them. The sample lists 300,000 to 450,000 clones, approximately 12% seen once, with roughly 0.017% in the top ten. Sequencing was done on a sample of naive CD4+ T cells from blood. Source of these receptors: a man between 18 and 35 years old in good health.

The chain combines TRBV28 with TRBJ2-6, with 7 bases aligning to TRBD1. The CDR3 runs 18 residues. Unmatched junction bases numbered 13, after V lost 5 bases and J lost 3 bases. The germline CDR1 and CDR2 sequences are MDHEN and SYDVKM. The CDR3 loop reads CASSQIQQGIYGANVLTF. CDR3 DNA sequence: TGTGCCAGCAGTCAAATACAACAGGGGATTTATGGGGCCAACGTCCTGACTTTC. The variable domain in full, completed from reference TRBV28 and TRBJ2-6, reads DVKVTQSSRYLVKRTGEKVFLECVQDMDHENMFWYRQDPGLGLRLIYFSYDVKMKEKGDIPEGYSVSREKKERFSLILESASTNQTSMYLCASSQIQQGIYGANVLTFGAGSRLTVL.

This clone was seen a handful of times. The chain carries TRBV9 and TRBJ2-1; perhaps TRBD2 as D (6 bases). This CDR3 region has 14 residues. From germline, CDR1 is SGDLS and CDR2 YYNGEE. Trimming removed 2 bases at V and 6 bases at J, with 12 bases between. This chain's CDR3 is CASSVGGGLNEQFF. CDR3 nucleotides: TGTGCCAGCAGCGTGGGAGGAGGTCTCAATGAGCAGTTCTTC.

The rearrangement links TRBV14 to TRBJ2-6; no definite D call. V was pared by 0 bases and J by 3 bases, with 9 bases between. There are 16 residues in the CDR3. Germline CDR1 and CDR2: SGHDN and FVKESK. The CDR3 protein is CASSQDDRIGANVLTF. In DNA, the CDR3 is TGTGCCAGCAGCCAAGATGATAGAATTGGGGCCAACGTCCTGACTTTC.

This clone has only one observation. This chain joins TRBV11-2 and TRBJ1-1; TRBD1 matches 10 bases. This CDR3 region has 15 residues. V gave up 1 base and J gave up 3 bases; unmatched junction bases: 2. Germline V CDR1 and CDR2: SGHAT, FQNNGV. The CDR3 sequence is CASSLGQGAYTEAFF. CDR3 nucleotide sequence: TGTGCCAGCAGCTTAGGACAGGGGGCCTACACTGAAGCTTTCTTT.

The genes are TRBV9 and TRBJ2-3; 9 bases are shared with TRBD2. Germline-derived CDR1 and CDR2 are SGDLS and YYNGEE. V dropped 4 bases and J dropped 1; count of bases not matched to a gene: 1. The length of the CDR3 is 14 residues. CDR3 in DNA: TGTGCCAGCAGCCGCGGGGGGGGCACAGATACGCAGTATTTT. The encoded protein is CASSRGGGTDTQYF.

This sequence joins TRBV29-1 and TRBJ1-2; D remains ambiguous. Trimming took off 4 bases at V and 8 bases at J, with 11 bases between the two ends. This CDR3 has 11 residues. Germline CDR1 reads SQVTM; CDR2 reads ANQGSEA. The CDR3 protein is CSVVSWAGYTF. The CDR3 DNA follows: TGCAGCGTTGTGAGTTGGGCCGGCTACACCTTC.

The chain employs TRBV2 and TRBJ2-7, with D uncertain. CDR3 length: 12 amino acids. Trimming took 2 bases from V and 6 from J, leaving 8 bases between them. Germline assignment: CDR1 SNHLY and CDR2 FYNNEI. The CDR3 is CASSEIPLEQYF. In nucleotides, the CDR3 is TGTGCCAGCAGTGAAATCCCCCTCGAGCAGTACTTC.

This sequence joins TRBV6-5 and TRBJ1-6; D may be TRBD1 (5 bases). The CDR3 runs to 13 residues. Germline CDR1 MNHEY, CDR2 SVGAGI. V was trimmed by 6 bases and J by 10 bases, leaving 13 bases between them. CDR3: CASRGTGDSPLHF. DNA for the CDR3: TGTGCCAGCAGGGGAACAGGAGACTCACCCCTCCACTTT.

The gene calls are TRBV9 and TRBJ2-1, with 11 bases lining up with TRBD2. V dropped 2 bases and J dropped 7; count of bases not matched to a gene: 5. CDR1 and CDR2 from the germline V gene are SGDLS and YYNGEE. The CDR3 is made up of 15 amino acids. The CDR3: CASSVGLADFNEQFF. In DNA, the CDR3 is TGTGCCAGCAGCGTGGGACTAGCGGACTTTAATGAGCAGTTCTTC. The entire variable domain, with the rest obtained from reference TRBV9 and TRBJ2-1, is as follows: DSGVTQTPKHLITATGQRVTLRCSPRSGDLSVYWYQQSLDQGLQFLIQYYNGEERAKGNILERFSAQQFPDLHSELNLSSLELGDSALYFCASSVGLADFNEQFFGPGTRLTVL.

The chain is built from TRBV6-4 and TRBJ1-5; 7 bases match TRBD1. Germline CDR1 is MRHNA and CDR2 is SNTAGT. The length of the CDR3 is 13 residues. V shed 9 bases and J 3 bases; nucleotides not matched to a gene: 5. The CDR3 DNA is TGTGCCAGACTGGGACAGCTCAATCAGCCCCAGCATTTT. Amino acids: CARLGQLNQPQHF.

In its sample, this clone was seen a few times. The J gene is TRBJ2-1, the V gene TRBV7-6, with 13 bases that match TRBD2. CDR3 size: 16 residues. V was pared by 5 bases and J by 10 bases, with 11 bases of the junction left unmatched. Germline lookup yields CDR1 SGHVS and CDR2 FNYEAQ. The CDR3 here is CASSPGTSGVRWEQFF. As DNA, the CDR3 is TGTGCCAGCAGCCCCGGGACTAGCGGGGTCAGATGGGAGCAGTTCTTC.

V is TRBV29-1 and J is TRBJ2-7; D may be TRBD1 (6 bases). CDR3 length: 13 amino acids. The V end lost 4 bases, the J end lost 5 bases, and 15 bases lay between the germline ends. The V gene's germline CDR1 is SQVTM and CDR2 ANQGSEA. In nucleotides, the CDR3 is TGCAGCGTTGGGGGGCCTCCCCAAGACGAGCAGTACTTC. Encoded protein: CSVGGPPQDEQYF.

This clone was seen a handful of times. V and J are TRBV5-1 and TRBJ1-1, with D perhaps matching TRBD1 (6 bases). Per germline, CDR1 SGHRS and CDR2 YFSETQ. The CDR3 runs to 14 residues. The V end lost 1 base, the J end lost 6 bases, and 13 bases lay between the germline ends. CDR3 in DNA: TGCGCCAGCAGCTTGTTGCAGGGGACGGCTGAAGCTTTCTTT. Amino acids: CASSLLQGTAEAFF. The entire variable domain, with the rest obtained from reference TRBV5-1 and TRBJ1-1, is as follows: KAGVTQTPRYLIKTRGQQVTLSCSPISGHRSVSWYQQTPGQGLQFLFEYFSETQRNKGNFPGRFSGRQFSNSRSEMNVSTLELGDSALYLCASSLLQGTAEAFFGQGTRLTVV.